This T cell receptor (beta chain) was sequenced during a study of blood T cells in healthy people across ages (dated by TCRdb to the mid-2010s). Notes on the research overall: In model experiments, template switching captured roughly one uniquely barcoded TCR beta cDNA molecule for every two T cells. Using deep sequencing normalized with unique cDNA molecular identifiers, the study measured how TCR beta repertoire diversity changes with age. To avoid experimental bias, donors of different ages were randomly spread across the sequencing lanes. The donors were split into four age groups: young (average 16 years), middle-aged (roughly 39), aged (more than 60) and long-lived (under 85). The study analyzed two additional independent replicas of 1 million unique cDNA reads from the same blood draw for two donors, one aged 18 to 29 and one aged 80 or older.

CDR1 and CDR2 are read off the germline V gene as MNHEY and SVGAGI. From cysteine to phenylalanine, the CDR3 is 15 amino acids long. Only the CDR3 DNA is retained, 45 bases long and in frame from the first base. Between the V and J ends, shortened by 10 bases and 3 bases respectively, the junction contains 19 bases. Donors were roughly 40 systemically healthy Caucasian individuals from Russia aged roughly 6 to 90 years. Each donor gave ten milliliters of peripheral blood, drawn into EDTA-treated Vacutainer tubes. Ficoll-Paque density-gradient centrifugation was used to isolate PBMCs, with at least 6.5 million obtained per sample. Trizol reagent was used to extract total RNA from the PBMCs, yielding at least 6 micrograms per sample. Naive CD45RAhigh/CD27high T cell percentages were measured by flow cytometry on a PBMC aliquot from every donor. Libraries were made using 5' RACE. TCRdb names Illumina HiSeq 2500 as the instrument used. A second PCR of roughly 6 to 11 cycles was run with a J-beta primer mix and a sample-barcoded 5' primer. Each TCR beta cDNA molecule received a unique molecular identifier from a template-switch 5' adaptor carrying 12 random nucleotides. Each sample yielded at least 2.5 million CDR3-containing paired-end reads. First-strand cDNA synthesis was performed from all RNA using the Mint cDNA synthesis kit, with priming by a TRBC-specific oligonucleotide. Following uracil-DNA glycosylase treatment, all cDNA underwent a first 18-cycle PCR with the universal primers M1SS and BC2_uni_R. The authors' analysis ran thus. For normalization, 1 million high-quality reads, each with a distinct molecular identifier, were randomly selected from each sample. Instead of being binned into consensus sequences, reads with shared molecular identifiers were discarded. MiTCR, run with a Q25 quality threshold and the strictest error-elimination algorithm, handled CDR3 identification, clonotype clustering and error correction. A nonparametric unseen species model with Euler transformation was used to estimate a lower bound on total TCR beta diversity. TCRdb reran the public reads through fastp at Q25 and MiXCR, keeping productive beta chains. Rows merge per CDR3 protein into single entries with the most common DNA and genes. The V and J calls and clone size come from TCRdb's table, not from the authors' own analysis. The sample has some 1.7 million distinct CDR3 sequences on record, roughly 27% of them singletons. The top ten constitute about 7.7% of the sample.

This clonotype has just a few counts. Its specific antigen is unknown. Per-nucleotide qualities are absent, and no much larger clonotype sits a single base away. The study at large found these results: Because profiling used bulk unsorted PBMCs, naive and antigen-experienced compartments could not be compared conclusively. Estimates of total diversity based on one million sequenced T cells were regarded as lower bounds and as underestimates. Compared with the aged group, the long-lived group had more naive CD4+ T cells, fewer expanded clones and increased TCR diversity, a pattern suggesting age selection. The CMV infection status of donors was not known, potentially confounding age-related changes in expanded clonotypes. The percentage of naive T cells measured by flow cytometry correlated strongly with observed TCR beta diversity. As age increased, observed TCR beta diversity per million T cells dropped in a roughly linear way, and a significant reduction was already evident by age roughly 40.

Rearrangement joined TRBV6-5 to TRBJ2-1, with TRBD2 as a weak D call on 5 bases. Specimen: blood. The receptor was derived from a woman aged 30 to 39 in good health. CDR3 reads: CATTRAAKSYNEQFF. The DNA is as follows: TGTGCCACCACGAGGGCGGCTAAGAGCTACAATGAGCAGTTCTTC.